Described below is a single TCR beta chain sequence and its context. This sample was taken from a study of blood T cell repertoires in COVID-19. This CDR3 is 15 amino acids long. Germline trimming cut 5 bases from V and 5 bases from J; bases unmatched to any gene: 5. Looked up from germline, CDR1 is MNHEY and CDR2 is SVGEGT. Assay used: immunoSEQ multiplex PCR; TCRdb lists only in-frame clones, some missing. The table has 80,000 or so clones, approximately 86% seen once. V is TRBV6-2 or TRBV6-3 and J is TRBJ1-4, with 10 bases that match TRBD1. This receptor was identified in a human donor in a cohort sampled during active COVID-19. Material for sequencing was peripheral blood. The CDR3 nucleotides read TGTGCCAGCAGTCACGAGGACAGGGGGAATGAAAAACTGTTTTTT. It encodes CASSHEDRGNEKLFF.